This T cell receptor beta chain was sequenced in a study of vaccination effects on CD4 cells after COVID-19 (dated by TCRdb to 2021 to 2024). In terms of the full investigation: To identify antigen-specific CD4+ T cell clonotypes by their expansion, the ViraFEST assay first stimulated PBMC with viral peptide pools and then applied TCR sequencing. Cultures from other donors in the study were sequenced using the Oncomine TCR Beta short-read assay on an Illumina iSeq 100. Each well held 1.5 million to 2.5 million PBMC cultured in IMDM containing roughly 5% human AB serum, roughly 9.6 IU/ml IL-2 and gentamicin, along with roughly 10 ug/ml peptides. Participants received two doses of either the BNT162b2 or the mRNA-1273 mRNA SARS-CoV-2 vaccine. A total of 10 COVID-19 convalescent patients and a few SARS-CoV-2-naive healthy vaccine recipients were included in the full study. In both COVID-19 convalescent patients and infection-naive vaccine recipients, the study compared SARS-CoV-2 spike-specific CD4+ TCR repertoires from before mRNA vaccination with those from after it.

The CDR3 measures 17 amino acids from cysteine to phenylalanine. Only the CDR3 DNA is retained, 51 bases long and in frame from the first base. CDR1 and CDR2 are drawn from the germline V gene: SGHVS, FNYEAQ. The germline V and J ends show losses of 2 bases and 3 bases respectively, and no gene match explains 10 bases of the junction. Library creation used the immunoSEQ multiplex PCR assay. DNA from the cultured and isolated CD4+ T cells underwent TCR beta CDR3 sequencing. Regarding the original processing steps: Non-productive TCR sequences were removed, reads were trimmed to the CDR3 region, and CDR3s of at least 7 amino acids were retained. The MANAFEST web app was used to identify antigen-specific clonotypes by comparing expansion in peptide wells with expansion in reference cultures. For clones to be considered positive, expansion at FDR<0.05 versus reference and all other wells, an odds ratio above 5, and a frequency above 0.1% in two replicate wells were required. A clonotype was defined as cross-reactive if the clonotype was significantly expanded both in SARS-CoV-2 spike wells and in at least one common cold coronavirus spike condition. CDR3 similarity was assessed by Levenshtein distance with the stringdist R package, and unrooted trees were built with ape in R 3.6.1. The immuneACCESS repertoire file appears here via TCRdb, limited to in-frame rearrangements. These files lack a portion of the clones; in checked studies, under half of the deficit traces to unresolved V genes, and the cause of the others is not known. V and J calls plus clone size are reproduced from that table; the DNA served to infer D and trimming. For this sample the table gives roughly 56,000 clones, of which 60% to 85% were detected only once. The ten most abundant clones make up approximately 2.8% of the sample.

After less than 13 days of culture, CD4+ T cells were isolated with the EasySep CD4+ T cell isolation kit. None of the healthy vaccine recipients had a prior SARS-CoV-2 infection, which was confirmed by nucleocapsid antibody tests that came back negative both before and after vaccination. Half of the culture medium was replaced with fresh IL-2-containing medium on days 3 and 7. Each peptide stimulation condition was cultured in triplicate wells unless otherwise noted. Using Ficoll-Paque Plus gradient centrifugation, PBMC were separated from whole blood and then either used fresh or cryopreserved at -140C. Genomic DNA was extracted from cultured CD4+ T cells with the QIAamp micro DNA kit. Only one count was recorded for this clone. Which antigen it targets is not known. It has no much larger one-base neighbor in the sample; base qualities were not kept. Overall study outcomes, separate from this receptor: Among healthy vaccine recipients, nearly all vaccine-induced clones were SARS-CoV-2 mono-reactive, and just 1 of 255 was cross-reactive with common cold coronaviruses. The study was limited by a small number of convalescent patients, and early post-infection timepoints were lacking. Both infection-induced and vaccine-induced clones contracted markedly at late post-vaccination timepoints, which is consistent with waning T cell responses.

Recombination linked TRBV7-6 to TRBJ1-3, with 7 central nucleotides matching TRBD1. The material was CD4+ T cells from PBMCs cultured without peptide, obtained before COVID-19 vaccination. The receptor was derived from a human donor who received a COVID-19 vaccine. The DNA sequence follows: TGTGCCAGCAGCTTAAACGCAGGGGGTGTTTTTGGAAACACCATATATTTT. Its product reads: CASSLNAGGVFGNTIYF.